The entry that follows covers one T cell receptor (beta chain) sequence. The antigen is unknown. Compared with germline, one end of the junction differs, possibly owing to a read error. Germline V gene lookup returns CDR1 LGHNA and CDR2 YNFKEQ. CDR3 length: 15 residues. Roughly five deparaffinized, unstained 10 um sections supplied tumor areas macrodissected using marked H&E slides as a guide. The protocol was immunoSEQ multiplex PCR, while the TCRdb copy is restricted to in-frame clones and leaves out a portion. The profile covers about 2,400 clones, with over 80% appearing a single time and about 4% taken by the ten largest. This record belongs to a study of T cells in lung cancer brain metastases. The study's findings and limits: Compared with paired primaries, brain metastases showed fewer unique productive clones (around 1,500 versus 5,000).

Specimen: tumor tissue from a brain metastasis. The V and J genes are TRBV4-2 and TRBJ1-3; D possibly corresponds to TRBD1 (5 bases). This receptor was taken from a man between 65 and 85 years old with non-small cell lung cancer that had spread to the brain. As DNA, the CDR3 is TGTACCAGCAGCCAAGATCTGGGGGCTGGAAACACCATATATTTT. Amino acid sequence: CTSSQDLGAGNTIYF.